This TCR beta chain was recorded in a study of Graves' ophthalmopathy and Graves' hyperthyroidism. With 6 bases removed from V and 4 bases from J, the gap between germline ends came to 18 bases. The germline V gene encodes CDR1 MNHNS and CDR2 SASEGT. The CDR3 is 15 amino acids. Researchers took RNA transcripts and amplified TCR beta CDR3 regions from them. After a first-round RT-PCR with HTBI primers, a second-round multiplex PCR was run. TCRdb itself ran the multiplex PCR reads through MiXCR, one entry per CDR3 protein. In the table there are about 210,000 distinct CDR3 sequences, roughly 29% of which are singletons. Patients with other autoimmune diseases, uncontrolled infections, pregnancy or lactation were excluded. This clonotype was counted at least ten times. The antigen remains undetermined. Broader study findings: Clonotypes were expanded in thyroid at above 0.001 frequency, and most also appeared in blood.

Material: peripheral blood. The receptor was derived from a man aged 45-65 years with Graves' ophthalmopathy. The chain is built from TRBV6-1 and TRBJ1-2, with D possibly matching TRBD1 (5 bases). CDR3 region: CASRDPGRRSYGYTF. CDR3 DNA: TGTGCCAGCAGGGACCCAGGGCGCAGGAGCTATGGCTACACCTTC.